The 12 T cell receptor beta chains reported below all come from one sample, sequenced in a study of blood T cell repertoires in COVID-19. The data were produced by immunoSEQ multiplex PCR, yet TCRdb's version contains in-frame clones alone and is incomplete. The data contain a few hundred thousand clones, approximately 86% of them singletons. Material: peripheral blood. These receptors all come from a woman aged 60-75 years with COVID-19, enrolled during active disease.

The chain carries TRBV5-4 and TRBJ1-1; tentatively, D is TRBD1 (5 bases). This CDR3 region has 15 residues. V lost 0 bases, J lost 1 base, and 10 bases lay in between. The germline V gene encodes CDR1 SGHNT and CDR2 YYREEE (reference sequence). CDR3 region: CASSLAREGNTEAFF. Written as DNA, the CDR3 is TGTGCCAGCAGCTTGGCCAGGGAGGGGAACACTGAAGCTTTCTTT.

The gene calls are TRBV27 and TRBJ1-2, with 8 nucleotides matching TRBD1. Germline V gene data show CDR1 as MNHEY and CDR2 as SMNVEV (reference sequence). The CDR3 spans 13 residues. V was clipped by 6 bases and J by 4 bases; unmatched bases: 4. This chain's CDR3 is CASSSGGGYGYTF. The CDR3 coding sequence is TGTGCCAGCAGCTCAGGGGGCGGCTATGGCTACACCTTC.

This chain joins TRBV24-1 and TRBJ2-7; 9 bases are shared with TRBD1. This CDR3 is built from 17 residues. CDR1 is KGHDR, CDR2 SFDVKD, per germline. V lost 4 bases and J lost 3; bases outside the gene matches: 12. This CDR3 is CATSDGVDRGSFYEQYF. CDR3 sequence (DNA): TGTGCCACCAGTGACGGGGTGGACAGGGGATCTTTCTACGAGCAGTACTTC.

This clone turned up a few times. Different DNA sequences within this sample yield the same CDR3. CDR3 coding DNA: TGCGCCAGCAGCAGGGACAGGGACTACGAGCAGTACTTC. Its translation: CASSRDRDYEQYF. The chain links TRBV5-1 to TRBJ2-7; 9 positions match TRBD1. Germline V gene lookup returns CDR1 SGHRS and CDR2 YFSETQ. V lost 4 bases to trimming and J lost 3 bases; unmatched junction nucleotides: 2. The CDR3 extends over 13 amino acids.

In DNA, the CDR3 is TGTGCCAGCAGCCAACGCGCGGGGGGGCCCTACGAGCAGTACTTC. This codes for CASSQRAGGPYEQYF. The V and J genes are TRBV3-1 (or the pseudogene TRBV3-2) and TRBJ2-7; 9 bases fit TRBD2. Germline loops: CDR1 LGHDT, CDR2 YNNKEL (reference sequence). CDR3 length equals 15 residues. The V and J ends lost 2 bases and 2 bases, in that order; junction bases with no gene match: 4.

This clone appeared once. V gene TRBV5-1 combines with J gene TRBJ1-1; D perhaps matches TRBD1 (6 bases). Germline CDR1 and CDR2: SGHRS and YFSETQ. This CDR3 has 17 residues. V shed 1 base and J shed 0 bases, with 16 bases lying between them. DNA of the CDR3: TGCGCCAGCAGCTTGTTAGGGGGTAAGTGGATGAACACTGAAGCTTTCTTT. Its translation: CASSLLGGKWMNTEAFF. Looking up the rest from reference TRBV5-1 and TRBJ1-1 gives the full variable domain: KAGVTQTPRYLIKTRGQQVTLSCSPISGHRSVSWYQQTPGQGLQFLFEYFSETQRNKGNFPGRFSGRQFSNSRSEMNVSTLELGDSALYLCASSLLGGKWMNTEAFFGQGTRLTVV.

The chain is built from TRBV4-3 and TRBJ1-2; 10 nucleotides match TRBD1. CDR1 and CDR2 from the germline V gene are LGHNA and YSLEER. CDR3 size: 16 residues. With V trimmed by 3 bases and J by 4 bases, 8 bases remained unmatched. The CDR3 DNA reads as TGCGCCAGCAGCCAGGAACCGGGACAGGGGTCCTATGGCTACACCTTC. Residues: CASSQEPGQGSYGYTF.

The rearrangement joins TRBV13 to TRBJ2-1; TRBD2 matches 9 bases. V was pared by 0 bases and J by 6 bases, with 6 bases of the junction left unmatched. Germline V CDR1 and CDR2: PRHDT, FYEKMQ (reference sequence). This CDR3 spans 16 amino acids. The CDR3 nucleotides are TGTGCCAGCAGCTTAGGCTTGGCGGGGGGGCTCAATGAGCAGTTCTTC. This translates into CASSLGLAGGLNEQFF.

The chain employs TRBV18 and TRBJ2-2, with TRBD1 matching 9 bases. The CDR3 has 16 amino acids. V was clipped by 4 bases and J by 2 bases; unmatched bases: 5. Germline V gene lookup returns CDR1 KGHSH and CDR2 LQKENI. CDR3 sequence reads: CASSHTGGFNTGELFF. The CDR3 nucleotides read TGTGCCAGCTCACACACAGGGGGCTTTAACACCGGGGAGCTGTTTTTT.

This chain connects TRBV4-1 to TRBJ2-2; 7 bases align to TRBD2. Germline CDR1 is MGHRA and CDR2 is YSYEKL. The CDR3 sequence is 17 residues long. Losses at the gene ends were 3 bases for V and 0 bases for J; bases not matched to a gene: 7. CDR3 bases: TGCGCCAGCAGCCAGGGGCTGGGGGGGGCGAACACCGGGGAGCTGTTTTTT. This sequence encodes CASSQGLGGANTGELFF.

This clone was observed a few times. DNA for the CDR3: TGTGCCAGCAGGTGGGACCCAGGGGTCAATTCACCCCTCCACTTT. It specifies CASRWDPGVNSPLHF. The chain joins TRBV21-1 to TRBJ1-6; TRBD1, the table's D call, was not compared with the DNA. TRBV21-1 is assigned pseudogene status. The CDR3 contains 15 residues.

V usage is TRBV5-1 and J usage is TRBJ1-3; D not certain. The CDR3 spans 13 residues. Germline CDR1 is SGHRS and CDR2 is YFSETQ. V lost 0 bases, J lost 2 bases, and 3 bases lay in between. The CDR3 loop is CASSLAPGNTIYF. The CDR3 DNA follows: TGCGCCAGCAGCTTGGCTCCTGGAAACACCATATATTTT.